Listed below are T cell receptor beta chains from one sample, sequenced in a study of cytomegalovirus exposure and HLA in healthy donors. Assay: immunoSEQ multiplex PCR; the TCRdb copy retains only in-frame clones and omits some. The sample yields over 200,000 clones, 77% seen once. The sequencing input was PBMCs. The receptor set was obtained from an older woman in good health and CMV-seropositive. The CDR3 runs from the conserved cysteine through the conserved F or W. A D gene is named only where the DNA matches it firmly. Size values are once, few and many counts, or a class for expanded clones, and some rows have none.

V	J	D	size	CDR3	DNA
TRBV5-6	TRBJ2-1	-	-	CASSIRPAEVSVQFF	TGTGCCAGCAGCATCAGGCCAGCGGAGGTTTCGGTGCAGTTCTTC
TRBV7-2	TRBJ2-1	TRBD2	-	CAGSFSGATYNEQFF	TGTGCCGGCAGCTTTAGCGGGGCTACCTACAATGAGCAGTTCTTC
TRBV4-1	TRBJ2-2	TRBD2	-	CASSQGRVSGRSGELFF	TGCGCCAGCAGCCAAGGAAGAGTTAGCGGGAGAAGCGGGGAGCTGTTTTTT
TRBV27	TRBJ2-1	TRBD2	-	CASRGSGAPIEQFF	TGTGCCAGCAGGGGTAGCGGGGCGCCGATTGAGCAGTTCTTC
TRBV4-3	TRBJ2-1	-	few	CASSQRVGGAYNEQFF	TGCGCCAGCAGCCAGAGGGTAGGAGGCGCATACAATGAGCAGTTCTTC
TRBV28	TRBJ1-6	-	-	CASSRSREGNSPLHF	TGTGCCAGCAGTCGGTCCAGGGAAGGTAATTCACCCCTCCACTTT
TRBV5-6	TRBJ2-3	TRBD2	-	CASIGLAGGDTQYF	TGTGCCAGCATCGGTTTAGCGGGGGGGGATACGCAGTATTTT
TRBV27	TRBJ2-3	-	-	CASSSERPTDTQYF	TGTGCCAGCAGTTCGGAGAGACCCACAGATACGCAGTATTTT
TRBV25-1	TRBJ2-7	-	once	CASSEFGVSSYEQYF	TGTGCCAGCAGTGAATTCGGGGTTTCTTCCTACGAGCAGTACTTC
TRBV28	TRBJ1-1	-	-	CASTLGGRNTEAFF	TGTGCCAGCACTTTAGGGGGGAGGAACACTGAAGCTTTCTTT
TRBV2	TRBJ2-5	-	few	CASSEVPGKTETQYF	TGTGCCAGCAGTGAGGTTCCGGGGAAAACGGAGACCCAGTACTTC
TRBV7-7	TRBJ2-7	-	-	CASSLGEAYEQYF	TGTGCCAGCAGCTTAGGGGAGGCCTACGAGCAGTACTTC
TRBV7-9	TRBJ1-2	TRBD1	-	CASSLAGQYHGYTF	TGTGCCAGCAGCTTAGCGGGACAGTATCATGGCTACACCTTC
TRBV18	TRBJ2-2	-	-	CASSPGRNTGELFF	TGTGCCAGCTCACCAGGCCGAAACACCGGGGAGCTGTTTTTT
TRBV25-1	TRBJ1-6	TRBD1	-	CASSEYPGTGLSTLHF	TGTGCCAGCAGTGAATACCCCGGGACAGGACTTTCTACCCTCCACTTT
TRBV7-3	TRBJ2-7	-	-	CASSIHSGSYYEQYF	TGTGCCAGCAGCATTCATTCCGGGTCCTACTACGAGCAGTACTTC
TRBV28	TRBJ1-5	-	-	CASSRQRISNSVF	TGTGCCAGCAGTCGACAGAGGATCAGCAATAGTGTTTTT
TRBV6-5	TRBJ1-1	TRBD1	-	CASSYTRGLTEAFF	TGTGCCAGCAGTTACACGAGGGGGCTTACTGAAGCTTTCTTT
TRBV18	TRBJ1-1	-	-	CASSPTTGTEAFF	TGTGCCAGCTCACCAACGACAGGCACTGAAGCTTTCTTT
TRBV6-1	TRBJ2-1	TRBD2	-	CASSRGLAGSDEQFF	TGTGCCAGCAGCAGAGGACTAGCGGGAAGTGATGAGCAGTTCTTC
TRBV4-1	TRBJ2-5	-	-	CASSQAPTGVTETQYF	TGCGCCAGCAGCCAAGCCCCCACCGGGGTTACCGAGACCCAGTACTTC
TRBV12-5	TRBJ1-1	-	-	CASGLMTALKAFF	TGTGCTAGTGGTTTAATGACAGCCCTGAAAGCTTTCTTT
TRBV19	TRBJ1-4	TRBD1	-	CASSKALPGQGVEKLFF	TGTGCCAGTAGTAAGGCCCTTCCGGGACAGGGTGTGGAAAAACTGTTTTTT
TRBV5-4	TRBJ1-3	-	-	CASSLDSFSGNTIYF	TGTGCCAGCAGCTTGGACAGCTTCTCTGGAAACACCATATATTTT
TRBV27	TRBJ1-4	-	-	CATSRKVGEKLFF	TGTGCCACCTCGAGGAAGGTGGGTGAAAAACTGTTTTTT
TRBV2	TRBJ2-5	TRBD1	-	CASRDRVSWETQYF	TGTGCCAGCAGGGACAGGGTTTCGTGGGAGACCCAGTACTTC
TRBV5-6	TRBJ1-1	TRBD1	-	CASSRGQPTEAFF	TGTGCCAGCAGCCGGGGACAGCCCACTGAAGCTTTCTTT
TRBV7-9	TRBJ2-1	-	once	CASSSPRLSEQFF	TGTGCCAGCAGCTCCCCGAGGCTAAGTGAGCAGTTCTTC
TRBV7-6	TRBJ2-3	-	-	CASSPFTNTDTQYF	TGTGCCAGCAGCCCCTTTACAAACACAGATACGCAGTATTTT
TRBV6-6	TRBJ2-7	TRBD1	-	CASSRPGQGSSEQYF	TGTGCCAGCAGTCGCCCGGGACAGGGTTCGTCGGAGCAGTACTTC
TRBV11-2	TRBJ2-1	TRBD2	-	CASSLWAGGGEQFF	TGTGCCAGCAGCTTATGGGCGGGCGGGGGTGAGCAGTTCTTC
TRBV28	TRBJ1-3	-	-	CASTSSHPSGNTIYF	TGTGCCAGCACATCGTCACACCCCTCTGGAAACACCATATATTTT
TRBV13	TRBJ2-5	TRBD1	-	CASSLQGIQETQYF	TGTGCCAGCAGCCTACAGGGGATCCAAGAGACCCAGTACTTC
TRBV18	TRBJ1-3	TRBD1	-	CASSPRQGTGSGNTIYF	TGTGCCAGCTCACCCCGACAGGGGACGGGCTCTGGAAACACCATATATTTT
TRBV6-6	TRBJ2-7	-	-	CASSYSRVSGDEQYF	TGTGCCAGCAGTTACTCTCGGGTCTCCGGGGACGAGCAGTACTTC
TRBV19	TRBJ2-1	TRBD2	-	CASSGTPGLAGDLYNEQFF	TGTGCCAGTAGTGGGACCCCGGGACTAGCGGGGGATCTCTACAATGAGCAGTTCTTC
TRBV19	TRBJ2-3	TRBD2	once	CASRGTSRDTQYF	TGTGCCAGTAGAGGGACTAGTAGAGATACGCAGTATTTT
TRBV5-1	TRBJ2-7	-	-	CASSVSSYEQYF	TGCGCCAGCAGCGTTAGCTCCTACGAGCAGTACTTC
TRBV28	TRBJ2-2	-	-	CASSLAYTGELFF	TGTGCCAGCAGTCTAGCGTACACCGGGGAGCTGTTTTTT
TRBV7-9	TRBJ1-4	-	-	CASSPRGGLNEKLFF	TGTGCCAGCAGCCCCCGGGGAGGGCTGAATGAAAAACTGTTTTTT
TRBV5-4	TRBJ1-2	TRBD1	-	CASSLGQGVYGYTF	TGTGCCAGCAGCTTGGGACAGGGCGTCTATGGCTACACCTTC
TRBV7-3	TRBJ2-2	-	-	CASSPQGPGELFF	TGTGCCAGCAGCCCACAGGGCCCCGGGGAGCTGTTTTTT
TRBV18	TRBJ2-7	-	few	CASSLIDSLPGHEQYF	TGTGCCAGCTCACTTATAGACTCCCTCCCCGGCCACGAGCAGTACTTC
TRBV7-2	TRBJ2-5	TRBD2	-	CASSLQRGEQETQYF	TGTGCCAGCAGCTTACAGCGGGGGGAACAAGAGACCCAGTACTTC
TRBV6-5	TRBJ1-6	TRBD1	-	CASRGVDRYNSPLHF	TGTGCCAGCAGGGGGGTGGACAGGTATAATTCACCCCTCCACTTT
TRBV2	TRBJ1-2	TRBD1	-	CASSVDRAGGYTF	TGTGCCAGCAGTGTGGACAGGGCAGGGGGCTACACCTTC
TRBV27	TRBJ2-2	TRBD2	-	CASRRLAGGTGELFF	TGTGCCAGCAGAAGACTAGCGGGGGGCACCGGGGAGCTGTTTTTT
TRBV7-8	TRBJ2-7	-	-	CASHGGQGGREQYF	TGTGCCAGCCACGGCGGGCAGGGGGGTCGCGAGCAGTACTTC
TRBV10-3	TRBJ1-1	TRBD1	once	CAISTGVNTEAFF	TGTGCCATCAGTACAGGGGTGAACACTGAAGCTTTCTTT
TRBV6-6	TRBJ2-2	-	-	CASSGTRSNTGELFF	TGTGCCAGCAGCGGGACTCGGTCGAACACCGGGGAGCTGTTTTTT
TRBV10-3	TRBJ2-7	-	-	CAVDGSSYEQYF	TGTGCCGTGGACGGGAGCTCCTACGAGCAGTACTTC
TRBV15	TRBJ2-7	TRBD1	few	CATSRGTGDEQYF	TGTGCCACCAGCAGAGGGACAGGGGACGAGCAGTACTTC
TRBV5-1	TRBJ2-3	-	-	CASSLGGGGPSDTQYF	TGCGCCAGCAGCTTGGGAGGGGGGGGGCCGTCAGATACGCAGTATTTT
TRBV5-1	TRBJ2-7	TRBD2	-	CASSRRLAGDLLEQYF	TGCGCCAGCAGCAGGAGACTAGCGGGAGATCTTCTCGAGCAGTACTTC
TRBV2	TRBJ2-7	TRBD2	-	CATGGLAGNYEQYF	TGTGCCACGGGAGGACTAGCGGGAAACTACGAGCAGTACTTC
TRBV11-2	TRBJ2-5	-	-	CASSLDDFQETQYF	TGTGCCAGCAGCTTAGATGACTTCCAAGAGACCCAGTACTTC
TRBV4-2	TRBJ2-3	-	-	CASSHDPQRLTDTQYF	TGTGCCAGCAGTCATGATCCCCAGCGCCTCACAGATACGCAGTATTTT
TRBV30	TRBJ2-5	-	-	CAWSVKQTQYF	TGTGCCTGGAGTGTAAAGCAGACCCAGTACTTC